At least ten counts were recorded for the clone carrying this T cell receptor beta chain. This sample stems from a study of T cell repertoires in cytomegalovirus infection. Trimming pared 6 bases from V and 12 bases from J, leaving 21 bases between. The CDR3 extends over 14 amino acids. The germline CDR1 and CDR2 sequences are SGHTA and FQGNSA. One entry per CDR3 protein, called by TCRdb with MiXCR from the reads. The sample includes around 210,000 distinct CDR3 sequences, 6.5% seen only once; the top ten take less than 7.5%. This chain uses TRBV7-2 with TRBJ2-4; perhaps TRBD2 as D (5 bases). The sequence was collected from a human donor in good health (CMV status not recorded). Some clones in this sample may be carry-over from other donors' samples. Input material: PBMCs. CDR3 sequence: CASRQRWMVGDQYF. The CDR3 DNA sequence: TGTGCCAGCAGGCAACGGTGGATGGTCGGGGATCAGTACTTC.